The source of this TCR beta chain is a study of blood T cell repertoires in COVID-19. On the study more broadly: Sites in the United States, Italy and Spain provided acute and convalescent COVID-19 samples. T cells, B-cell-depleted T cells, or PBMCs provided the cDNA or gDNA that served as material.

The repertoire was sequenced with immunoSEQ multiplex PCR; TCRdb's copy has only in-frame clones and lacks some. The table lists approximately 190,000 clones, 82% of them singletons. The CDR3 totals 20 residues. Unmatched junction bases numbered 24, after V lost 4 bases and J lost 9 bases. Germline V gene data show CDR1 as MDHEN and CDR2 as SYDVKM. While infection was still active, Seattle patients were enrolled and then followed longitudinally. The specimen sequenced was peripheral blood. The origin of this receptor is a woman aged 55-70 years with COVID-19, enrolled during active disease. This chain connects TRBV28 to TRBJ2-2, with 9 bases identical to TRBD2. CDR3 loop: CASSSSYDRAGTSRTRELFF. CDR3 in DNA: TGTGCCAGCAGTTCCTCGTACGACAGGGCGGGGACTAGCCGTACCCGGGAGCTGTTTTTT.